These 32 T cell receptor beta chains originate from one sample sequenced in a study of response to subunit inactivated influenza vaccine. One entry per CDR3 protein, called by TCRdb with MiXCR from the RT-PCR reads. The table records some 550,000 distinct CDR3 sequences, approximately 22% of them present only once. Separately, the same data were catalogued under a study of T cells expressing NK-cell markers. That source notes: TCR beta cDNA was made by 5'RACE template switching with UMIs.

The material was CD4+ T cells sorted from PBMCs, obtained about 11 days after vaccination. The source of these receptors is a man in his fifties who received an inactivated influenza vaccine.

The gene calls are TRBV4-2 and TRBJ2-2; D perhaps matches TRBD1 (6 bases). CDR3 size: 14 residues. Looked up from germline, CDR1 is LGHNA and CDR2 is YNFKEQ. V was pared by 3 bases and J by 3 bases, with 8 bases between. CDR3 nucleotide sequence: TGTGCCAGCAGCCAGAACAGGGACACCGGGGAGCTGTTTTTT. Translated: CASSQNRDTGELFF.

The chain carries TRBV20-1 and TRBJ1-6, with 7 nucleotides matching TRBD1. The junction had 6 bases not matched to a gene; V was cut back by 6 bases and J by 10 bases. This CDR3 comprises 12 residues. The germline V gene encodes CDR1 DFQATT and CDR2 SNEGSKA (reference sequence). CDR3 protein: CSADRDRSPLHF. The CDR3 DNA reads as TGCAGTGCCGACAGGGACCGGTCACCCCTCCACTTT.

This clonotype was seen many times. V usage is TRBV7-2 and J usage is TRBJ2-7; 10 bases are a match to TRBD2. From germline, CDR1 is SGHTA and CDR2 FQGNSA. The CDR3 runs to 15 residues. Trimming took 6 bases from V and 1 from J; bases not matched to a gene: 6. CDR3 sequence: CASRGSGGASYEQYF. CDR3 bases: TGTGCCAGCAGGGGCAGCGGGGGGGCGTCCTACGAGCAGTACTTC.

This clonotype has more than one count but fewer than ten. The gene calls are TRBV4-2 and TRBJ2-3; D remains ambiguous. The CDR3 covers 12 residues. Trimming left V 2 bases short and J 4 bases short, with 4 bases between. Germline CDR1 reads LGHNA; CDR2 reads YNFKEQ. CDR3 in amino acids: CASSQQADTQYF. CDR3 bases: TGTGCCAGCAGCCAACAGGCAGATACGCAGTATTTT.

The chain links TRBV5-5 to TRBJ2-2; a possible D gene is TRBD2 (7 bases). Trimming stripped 4 bases from V and 3 bases from J, with 16 bases between. The CDR3 is made up of 16 amino acids. Germline CDR1 is SGHKS and CDR2 is YYEKEE (reference sequence). The CDR3 DNA is TGTGCCAGCAGCCCGATGGGCGGGGGCCACACCGGGGAGCTGTTTTTT. This sequence encodes CASSPMGGGHTGELFF.

This clonotype has just a few counts. The V and J genes are TRBV3-1 and TRBJ1-2; weak D call: TRBD1 (6 bases). The CDR3 consists of 15 residues. V dropped 1 base and J dropped 7 bases, with 16 bases sitting between them. Per the germline V gene, CDR1 is LGHDT and CDR2 is YNNKEL (reference sequence). The CDR3 region has the DNA TGTGCCAGCAGCCAAGCAGGGGTGGGGGTCGGTGGCTACACCTTC. It codes for CASSQAGVGVGGYTF.

This clonotype turned up a few times. The chain links TRBV6-4 to TRBJ2-3; D remains ambiguous. The CDR3 totals 15 residues. From germline, CDR1 is MRHNA and CDR2 SNTAGT. The V end lost 5 bases, the J end lost 8 bases, and 20 bases lay between the germline ends. This CDR3 reads CASSPDTGSFSTQYF. Here the CDR3 DNA reads TGTGCCAGCAGTCCCGACACCGGATCTTTTTCTACGCAGTATTTT.

The chain couples TRBV15 to TRBJ1-1; D gene ambiguous. The CDR3 consists of 13 residues. Germline CDR1 and CDR2: LNHNV and YYDKDF (reference sequence). V dropped 0 bases and J dropped 7 bases, with 9 bases sitting between them. CDR3 coding DNA: TGTGCCACCAGCAGAGATAAGAGAAATGAAGCTTTCTTT. The encoded protein is CATSRDKRNEAFF.

This clonotype was observed a few times. This chain connects TRBV7-9 to TRBJ1-3; TRBD1 is a possible D gene (5 bases). This CDR3 has 15 amino acids. The V gene's germline CDR1 is SEHNR and CDR2 FQNEAQ (reference sequence). Trimming took off 0 bases at V and 4 bases at J, with 10 bases between the two ends. CDR3: CASSLARGEGNTIYF. The CDR3 DNA reads TGTGCCAGCAGCTTAGCTCGAGGGGAAGGAAACACCATATATTTT.

The CDR3 DNA sequence: TGTGCCAGCAGAAGGACATCCAAAGGGGGTGAGCAGTTCTTC. It codes for CASRRTSKGGEQFF. J is TRBJ2-1 and V is TRBV28; D possibly corresponds to TRBD1 (6 bases). CDR3 length: 14 residues. Looked up from germline, CDR1 is MDHEN and CDR2 is SYDVKM. V was trimmed by 6 bases and J by 9 bases, leaving 18 bases between them.

At least ten counts were recorded for this clonotype. The chain carries TRBV10-1 and TRBJ2-5; D is unresolved. V lost 3 bases to trimming and J lost 5 bases, with 7 bases between them. There are 12 residues in the CDR3. Germline CDR1 WNHNN, CDR2 SYGVQD (reference sequence). The CDR3 DNA reads TGCGCCAGCAGTGATAGTACGGAGACCCAGTACTTC. Residues: CASSDSTETQYF.

In this sample, this clonotype turned up a few times. This chain connects TRBV9 to TRBJ1-1; 8 bases map to TRBD1. Trimming took 1 base from V and 5 from J; bases not matched to a gene: 22. The CDR3 runs to 20 residues. Germline V CDR1 and CDR2: SGDLS, YYNGEE. The CDR3 coding sequence is TGTGCCAGCAGCGTATTCGTCACAGGGGGGAGGTTCTCAGGGCGGACTGAAGCTTTCTTT. Translating it yields CASSVFVTGGRFSGRTEAFF.

The genes are TRBV12-3 or TRBV12-4 and TRBJ2-6; D remains ambiguous. The length of the CDR3 is 13 residues. With 10 bases removed from V and 0 bases from J, the gap between germline ends came to 7 bases. The CDR3 sequence is CATRSSGANVLTF. The CDR3 DNA sequence: TGTGCCACCCGGAGCTCTGGGGCCAACGTCCTGACTTTC.

This clonotype showed up just a few times. The rearrangement joins TRBV24-1 to TRBJ2-5, with 7 bases lining up with TRBD2. CDR3 size: 15 residues. J was trimmed by 3 bases and V by 3 bases; bases with no gene match: 6. The V gene's germline CDR1 is KGHDR and CDR2 SFDVKD. The CDR3 protein is CATSDPTGLEETQYF. As DNA, the CDR3 is TGTGCCACCAGTGATCCGACCGGACTAGAAGAGACCCAGTACTTC.

This clonotype was detected only a few times. The V call is TRBV5-1, the J call TRBJ2-5, with 9 bases aligning to TRBD1. The ends lost 2 bases at V and 5 bases at J; junction bases unmatched: 4. Germline assignment: CDR1 SGHRS and CDR2 YFSETQ. The CDR3 is 14 amino acids. The CDR3 sequence is CASSLGTGFETQYF. DNA of the CDR3: TGCGCCAGCAGCTTAGGGACAGGGTTTGAGACCCAGTACTTC.

The chain combines TRBV4-2 with TRBJ2-7, with D maybe TRBD1 (6 bases). The CDR3 contains 14 residues. In germline, CDR1 is LGHNA, CDR2 YNFKEQ. V was cut by 3 bases and J by 0 bases, with 9 bases left in between. CDR3 residues: CASSHGDTSYEQYF. CDR3 sequence (DNA): TGTGCCAGCAGCCATGGGGACACCTCCTACGAGCAGTACTTC.

This chain links TRBV20-1 with TRBJ2-7; D gene ambiguous. CDR1 is DFQATT and CDR2 is SNEGSKA in the germline V gene (reference sequence). V was shortened by 0 bases and J by 6 bases, with 12 bases between the two germline ends. This CDR3 region has 13 residues. Here the CDR3 DNA reads TGCAGTGCTAGAGACACCCTTAGTGGCGAGCAGTACTTC. Its protein is CSARDTLSGEQYF.

The rearrangement uses TRBV5-1 and TRBJ1-2; 8 bases fit TRBD1. The CDR3 runs 14 residues. Unmatched junction bases numbered 8, after V lost 5 bases and J lost 5 bases. Germline loops: CDR1 SGHRS, CDR2 YFSETQ. The CDR3 is CASRPCGTGYGYTF. Here the CDR3 DNA reads TGCGCCAGCAGACCTTGCGGGACAGGATATGGCTACACCTTC.

This clonotype was counted many times. This chain links TRBV7-9 with TRBJ2-7, with 7 bases identical to TRBD1. This CDR3 has 15 amino acids. J lost 4 bases, V lost 2 bases, and 8 bases had no gene match. Germline V lookup: CDR1 SEHNR, CDR2 FQNEAQ (reference sequence). The CDR3 reads CASSLRSGTAYEQYF. The CDR3 nucleotides read TGTGCCAGCAGCTTAAGGAGTGGGACAGCATACGAGCAGTACTTC.

This chain uses TRBV3-1 with TRBJ2-1; TRBD1 matches 8 bases. V was clipped by 4 bases and J by 1 base; unmatched bases: 6. In germline, CDR1 is LGHDT, CDR2 YNNKEL (reference sequence). The CDR3 has 16 amino acids. Here the CDR3 DNA reads TGTGCCAGCAGCCCCCGGACAGGGAAGTCCTACAATGAGCAGTTCTTC. Its translation is CASSPRTGKSYNEQFF.

The V gene is TRBV20-1, the J gene TRBJ2-2; TRBD2 matches 14 bases. The CDR3 covers 14 residues. Germline loops: CDR1 DFQATT, CDR2 SNEGSKA (reference sequence). Losses at the gene ends were 5 bases for V and 7 bases for J; bases not matched to a gene: 3. The CDR3 DNA follows: TGCAGTGCTGGGACTAGCGGGAGTAACGGGGAGCTGTTTTTT. Its translation: CSAGTSGSNGELFF.

This chain links TRBV11-2 with TRBJ2-2, with TRBD1 matching over 7 bases. The length of the CDR3 is 17 residues. Trimming took 7 bases from V and 0 from J; bases not matched to a gene: 11. Germline V lookup: CDR1 SGHAT, CDR2 FQNNGV. This CDR3 reads CASTGLGGLSNTGELFF. The CDR3 DNA sequence: TGTGCCAGCACCGGGTTAGGGGGCCTCTCGAACACCGGGGAGCTGTTTTTT.

CDR3 DNA: TGCAGTGCTAGGGGGGTGTTGGGGAATAGACTGGGCGAGCAGTACTTC. Protein product: CSARGVLGNRLGEQYF. The V call is TRBV20-1, the J call TRBJ2-7, with D perhaps matching TRBD1 or TRBD2 (5 bases each). Trimming took off 3 bases at V and 6 bases at J, with 24 bases between the two ends. The CDR3 runs 16 residues. CDR1 is DFQATT and CDR2 is SNEGSKA in the germline V gene (reference sequence).

This rearrangement joins TRBV3-1 to TRBJ1-4; D uncertain. This CDR3 contains 12 residues. V lost 8 bases and J lost 6, with 10 bases in between. CDR1 and CDR2 from the germline V gene are LGHDT and YNNKEL (reference sequence). CDR3 DNA sequence: TGTGCCAGCGGGCAGGTTGATGAAAAACTGTTTTTT. Amino acid sequence: CASGQVDEKLFF.

Only a few counts were recorded for this clonotype. CDR3 in DNA: TGTGCCAGCAGCTTAGGTTCTAGCGGGGTAAATGAGCAGTTCTTC. It codes for CASSLGSSGVNEQFF. The rearrangement uses TRBV7-2 and TRBJ2-1; 9 bases align to TRBD2. The CDR3 consists of 15 residues. V gave up 1 base and J gave up 7 bases; unmatched junction bases: 5. In germline, CDR1 is SGHTA, CDR2 FQGNSA.

V usage is TRBV5-1 and J usage is TRBJ2-3; D is unclear. Germline V gene sequence: CDR1 SGHRS, CDR2 YFSETQ. This CDR3 comprises 16 residues. With 4 bases removed from V and 0 bases from J, the gap between germline ends came to 15 bases. DNA for the CDR3: TGCGCCAGCAGCAAGATGACAATCTCTAGCACAGATACGCAGTATTTT. It translates to CASSKMTISSTDTQYF.

This chain uses TRBV15 with TRBJ1-4; D unresolved. The CDR3 consists of 12 residues. V was shortened by 5 bases and J by 5 bases, with 6 bases between the two germline ends. Germline CDR1 and CDR2: LNHNV and YYDKDF (reference sequence). The CDR3 coding sequence is TGTGCCACCAGCGGACTAAATGAAAAACTGTTTTTT. This codes for CATSGLNEKLFF.

This chain joins TRBV7-9 and TRBJ2-7, with TRBD1 as a possible D gene (5 bases). The CDR3 extends over 12 amino acids. V was trimmed by 5 bases and J by 6 bases, leaving 11 bases between them. Germline CDR1 reads SEHNR; CDR2 reads FQNEAQ (reference sequence). The CDR3 is CASSRSGIEQYF. Here the CDR3 DNA reads TGTGCCAGCAGCCGATCAGGGATCGAGCAGTACTTC.

This sequence joins TRBV7-2 and TRBJ1-2; possible D gene TRBD1, 5 bases. Trimming removed 5 bases from V and 6 bases from J, with 22 bases in between. This CDR3 region has 16 residues. Looked up from germline, CDR1 is SGHTA and CDR2 is FQGNSA. The CDR3 DNA follows: TGTGCCAGCAGCCCCCACGCCGGGACCGCCGGGAATGGCTACACCTTC. Its translation: CASSPHAGTAGNGYTF.

CDR3 sequence reads: CASSLTTGMNTEAFF. CDR3 DNA sequence: TGTGCCAGCAGCTTAACGACAGGAATGAACACTGAAGCTTTCTTT. V gene TRBV7-8 combines with J gene TRBJ1-1; a weak D match, TRBD1 (6 bases). The CDR3 runs 15 residues. The V end lost 2 bases, the J end lost 0 bases, and 10 bases lay between the germline ends. Germline loops: CDR1 SGHVS, CDR2 FQNEAQ.

This clonotype was counted many times. The chain is built from TRBV12-3 or TRBV12-4 and TRBJ2-1; D may correspond to TRBD1 or TRBD2 (6 bases each). This CDR3 contains 14 residues. The V end lost 9 bases, the J end lost 3 bases, and 15 bases lay between the germline ends. Here the CDR3 reads CASTPGGSYNEQFF. CDR3 in DNA: TGTGCCAGTACCCCCGGGGGCAGCTACAATGAGCAGTTCTTC.

This clonotype has just a few counts. The chain links TRBV5-5 to TRBJ1-1, with TRBD1 identical over 7 bases. Germline V CDR1 and CDR2: SGHKS, YYEKEE (reference sequence). The CDR3 has 16 amino acids. The V segment lost 1 base and the J segment 6 bases; nucleotides outside the gene matches: 12. CDR3 region: CASSLSPGGGLAEAFF. The CDR3 DNA follows: TGTGCCAGCAGCTTGAGTCCAGGGGGGGGACTCGCTGAAGCTTTCTTT.